This T cell receptor (beta chain) derives from a study of Graves' ophthalmopathy and Graves' hyperthyroidism. The TCR beta CDR3 regions underwent amplification from RNA transcripts. HTBI-primed RT-PCR formed the first round, and a multiplex PCR formed the second. TCRdb independently ran MiXCR on the multiplex PCR reads; one entry per CDR3 protein. This sample yields some 160,000 distinct CDR3 sequences, of which roughly two fifths are seen a single time; approximately 8.9% belongs to the top ten. Trimming stripped 5 bases from V and 4 bases from J, with 23 bases between. CDR1 and CDR2 (germline): MDHEN, SYDVKM. This CDR3 comprises 17 residues. Whole-study findings and limits: With a specificity of about 75% and a sensitivity of around 70%, the model predicted ophthalmopathy progression. Blood also harbored most expanded thyroid clonotypes above 0.001 frequency.

In regard to this clonotype: The antigen is unknown.

The V call is TRBV28, the J call TRBJ1-2, with unresolved D. The origin of this receptor is a man aged 25-45 years with Graves' ophthalmopathy. The source material was peripheral blood. The CDR3 spells CASSLLVSDNRTYGYTF. CDR3 nucleotide sequence: TGTGCCAGCAGTCTCCTAGTATCTGATAACCGCACCTATGGCTACACCTTC.